The TCR beta chain described here comes from a study of T cells in Graves' hyperthyroidism and ophthalmopathy. RNA transcripts gave rise to amplified TCR beta CDR3 regions. The HTBI primer set drove a first-round RT-PCR of the TCR CDR3. TCRdb fed the multiplex PCR reads into MiXCR, producing one record per CDR3 protein. Of about 360,000 distinct CDR3 sequences in the sample, approximately 25% are singletons; the top ten hold over 70%. Hyperthyroidism of Graves' type that showed no ophthalmopathy progression within 18 months was stable. Unmatched junction bases numbered 7, after V lost 5 bases and J lost 3 bases. CDR1 is SGHAT, CDR2 FQNNGV, per germline. CDR3 length: 14 residues.

The V and J genes are TRBV11-2 and TRBJ2-7; 7 bases fit TRBD1. Sequencing was carried out using blood. This sequence originates from a middle-aged man with Graves' hyperthyroidism. In DNA, the CDR3 is TGTGCCAGCAGCCAGACAGGGAGTAACTACGAGCAGTACTTC. As protein: CASSQTGSNYEQYF.